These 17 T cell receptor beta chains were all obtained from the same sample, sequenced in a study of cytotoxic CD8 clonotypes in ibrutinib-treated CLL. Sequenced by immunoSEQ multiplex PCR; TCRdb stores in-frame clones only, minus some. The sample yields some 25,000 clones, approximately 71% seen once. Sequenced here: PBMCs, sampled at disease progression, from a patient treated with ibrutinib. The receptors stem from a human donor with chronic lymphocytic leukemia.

In DNA, the CDR3 is TGTGCCAGCAGTTTTCCGGGGCGCTACGAGCAGTACTTC. This sequence encodes CASSFPGRYEQYF. The J gene is TRBJ2-7, the V gene TRBV6-5; D might be TRBD1 or TRBD2, each matching 5 bases. The CDR3 extends over 13 amino acids. The V end was cut by 4 bases, the J end by 3 bases, with 10 bases between. Germline V gives CDR1 MNHEY, CDR2 SVGAGI.

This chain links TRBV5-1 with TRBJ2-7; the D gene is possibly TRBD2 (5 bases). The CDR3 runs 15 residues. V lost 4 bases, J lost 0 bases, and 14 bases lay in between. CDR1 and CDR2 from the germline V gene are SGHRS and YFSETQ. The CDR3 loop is CASSPRPEGSYEQYF. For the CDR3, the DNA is TGCGCCAGCAGCCCTCGGCCAGAGGGCTCCTACGAGCAGTACTTC.

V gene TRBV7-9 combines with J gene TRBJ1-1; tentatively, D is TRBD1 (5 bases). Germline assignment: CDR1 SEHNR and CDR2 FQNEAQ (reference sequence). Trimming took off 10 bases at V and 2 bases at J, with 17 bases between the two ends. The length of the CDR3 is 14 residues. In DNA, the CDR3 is TGTGCCACCCAACCTGGGGCGGCAAACACTGAAGCTTTCTTT. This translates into CATQPGAANTEAFF.

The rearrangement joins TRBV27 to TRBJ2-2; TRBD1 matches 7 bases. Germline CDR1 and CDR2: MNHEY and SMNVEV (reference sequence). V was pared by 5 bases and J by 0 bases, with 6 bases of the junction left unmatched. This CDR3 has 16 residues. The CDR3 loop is CASSATGTANTGELFF. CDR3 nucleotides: TGTGCCAGCAGTGCCACCGGGACAGCGAACACCGGGGAGCTGTTTTTT.

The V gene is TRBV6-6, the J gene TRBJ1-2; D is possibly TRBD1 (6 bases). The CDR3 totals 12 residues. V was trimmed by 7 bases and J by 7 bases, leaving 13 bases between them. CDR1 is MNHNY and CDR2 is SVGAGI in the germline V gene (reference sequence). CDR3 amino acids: CASITGFGGYTF. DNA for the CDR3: TGTGCCAGCATAACAGGGTTTGGTGGCTACACCTTC.

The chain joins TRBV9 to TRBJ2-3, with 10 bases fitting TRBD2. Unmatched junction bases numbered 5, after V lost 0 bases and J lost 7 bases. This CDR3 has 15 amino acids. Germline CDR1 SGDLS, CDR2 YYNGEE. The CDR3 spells CASSVVSSGGNTQYF. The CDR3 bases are TGTGCCAGCAGCGTAGTTTCTAGCGGGGGAAATACGCAGTATTTT.

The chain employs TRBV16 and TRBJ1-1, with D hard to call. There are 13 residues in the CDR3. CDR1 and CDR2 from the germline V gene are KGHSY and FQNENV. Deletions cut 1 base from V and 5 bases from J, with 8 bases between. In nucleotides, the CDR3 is TGTGCCAGCAGCCAATTCCCCCAGACTGAAGCTTTCTTT. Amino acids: CASSQFPQTEAFF.

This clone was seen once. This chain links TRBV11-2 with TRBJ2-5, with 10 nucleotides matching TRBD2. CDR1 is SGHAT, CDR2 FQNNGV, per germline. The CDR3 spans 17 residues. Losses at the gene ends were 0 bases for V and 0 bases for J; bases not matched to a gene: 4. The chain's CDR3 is CASSLDQGLAHQETQYF. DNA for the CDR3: TGTGCCAGCAGCTTAGACCAGGGACTAGCGCACCAAGAGACCCAGTACTTC.

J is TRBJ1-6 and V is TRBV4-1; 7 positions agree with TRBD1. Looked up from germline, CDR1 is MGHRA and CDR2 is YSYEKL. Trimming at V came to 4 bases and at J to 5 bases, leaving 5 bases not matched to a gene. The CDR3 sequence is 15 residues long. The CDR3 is CASSPGQANNSPLHF. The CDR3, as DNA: TGCGCCAGCAGCCCCGGACAGGCAAATAATTCACCCCTCCACTTT.

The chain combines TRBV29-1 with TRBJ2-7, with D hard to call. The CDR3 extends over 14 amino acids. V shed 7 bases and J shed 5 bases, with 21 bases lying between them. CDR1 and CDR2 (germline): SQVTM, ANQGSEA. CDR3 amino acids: CSAQETIGAHEQYF. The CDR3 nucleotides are TGCAGCGCCCAAGAGACGATAGGAGCTCACGAGCAGTACTTC.

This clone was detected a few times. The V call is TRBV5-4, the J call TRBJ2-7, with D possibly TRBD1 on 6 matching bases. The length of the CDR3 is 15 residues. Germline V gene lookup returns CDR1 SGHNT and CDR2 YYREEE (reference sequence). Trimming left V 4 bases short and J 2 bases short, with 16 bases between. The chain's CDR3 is CASSPPGTGPYEQYF. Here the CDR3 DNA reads TGTGCCAGCAGCCCGCCGGGAACAGGGCCCTACGAGCAGTACTTC.

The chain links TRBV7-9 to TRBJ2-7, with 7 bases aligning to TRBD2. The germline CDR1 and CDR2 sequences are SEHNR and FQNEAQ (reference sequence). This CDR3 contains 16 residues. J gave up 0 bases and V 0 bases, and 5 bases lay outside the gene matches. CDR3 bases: TGTGCCAGCAGCTTAGCAACCGGGGGGAACTCCTACGAGCAGTACTTC. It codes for CASSLATGGNSYEQYF.

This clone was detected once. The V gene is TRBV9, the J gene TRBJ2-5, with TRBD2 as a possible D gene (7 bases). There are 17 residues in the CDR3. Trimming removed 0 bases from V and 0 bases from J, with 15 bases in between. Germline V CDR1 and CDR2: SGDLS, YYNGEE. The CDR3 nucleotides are TGTGCCAGCAGCGTAGCCGGGGGGCCCCCGTACCAAGAGACCCAGTACTTC. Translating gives CASSVAGGPPYQETQYF.

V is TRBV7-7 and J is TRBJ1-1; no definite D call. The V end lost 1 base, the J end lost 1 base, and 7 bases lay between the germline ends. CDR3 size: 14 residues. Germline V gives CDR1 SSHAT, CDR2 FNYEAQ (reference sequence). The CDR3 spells CASSLEDENTEAFF. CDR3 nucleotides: TGTGCCAGCAGCTTAGAGGACGAGAACACTGAAGCTTTCTTT.

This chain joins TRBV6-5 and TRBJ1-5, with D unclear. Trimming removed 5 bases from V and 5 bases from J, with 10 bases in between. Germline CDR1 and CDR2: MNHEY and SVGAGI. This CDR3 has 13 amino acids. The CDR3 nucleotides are TGTGCCAGCAGTCCCCGGGCCGATCAGCCCCAGCATTTT. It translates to CASSPRADQPQHF.

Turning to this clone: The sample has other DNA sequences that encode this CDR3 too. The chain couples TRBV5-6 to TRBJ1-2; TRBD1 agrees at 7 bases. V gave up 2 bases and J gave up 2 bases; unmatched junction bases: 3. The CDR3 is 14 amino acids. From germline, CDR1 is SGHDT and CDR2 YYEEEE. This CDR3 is CASSFRDRNYGYTF. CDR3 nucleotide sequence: TGTGCCAGCAGCTTCCGGGACAGAAACTATGGCTACACCTTC.

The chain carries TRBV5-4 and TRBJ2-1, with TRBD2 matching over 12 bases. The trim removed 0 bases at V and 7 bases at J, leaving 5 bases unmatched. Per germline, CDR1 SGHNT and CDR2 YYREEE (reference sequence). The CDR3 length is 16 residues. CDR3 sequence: CASSLGTSGAGNEQFF. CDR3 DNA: TGTGCCAGCAGCTTGGGGACTAGCGGGGCAGGGAATGAGCAGTTCTTC.